Sequencing of this T cell receptor (beta chain) was carried out in a study of OX40 agonist ivuxolimab in advanced cancers. Method: immunoSEQ multiplex PCR; TCRdb's copy keeps in-frame clones and lacks some. The sample gives 65,000 or so clones, more than 80% of which show up once; approximately 2% is in the top ten. With 2 bases clipped from V and 5 bases from J, the junction kept 4 bases outside the gene matches. The CDR3 covers 15 residues. Looked up from germline, CDR1 is SGHRS and CDR2 is YFSETQ. This clonotype was obtained from an adult with an advanced solid tumor such as melanoma, head and neck, liver or kidney cancer. The sequencing used CD4+ or CD8+ T cells sorted from blood, collected in a trial of the OX40 agonist ivuxolimab. The chain recombines TRBV5-1 with TRBJ2-3; 11 nucleotides line up with TRBD1. In DNA, the CDR3 is TGCGCCAGCAGCTTACCGGGACAGGGGGTAGATACGCAGTATTTT. Amino acids: CASSLPGQGVDTQYF.